Below, 30 T cell receptor beta chains from the same sample are listed, as sequenced in a study of beta chain features in type 1 diabetes listed by TCRdb under 2018. Library creation used the immunoSEQ multiplex PCR assay. All of the isolated RNA was reverse transcribed with the High Capacity cDNA Reverse Transcription Kit, so expressed TCRB transcripts were sequenced. The source is immuneACCESS, and TCRdb retained only in-frame sequences with V and J called. Part of the clones is not carried over; for the studies checked, unresolved V genes explain less than half of this, and the remainder is unexplained. In this sample the table shows about 900,000 clones, roughly a sixth of which occur a single time. Jointly, the top ten make up 0.02% to 0.03% of the sample. Input material: naive CD4+ T cells from blood. Interpreted using the paper, the cell subset or site label stands for: true naive CD4+ T cells. The receptors were sampled from a woman aged 18-29 years in good health.

This clone showed up just a few times. The gene calls are TRBV28 and TRBJ1-5, with a tentative D call TRBD1 (6 bases). The CDR3 has 15 residues. V lost 6 bases and J lost 5, with 17 bases in between. The germline V gene has CDR1 MDHEN and CDR2 SYDVKM. CDR3 sequence reads: CASRQPDSFHQPQHF. The CDR3 DNA is TGTGCCAGCAGACAACCGGACAGTTTTCATCAGCCCCAGCATTTT.

The chain employs TRBV18 and TRBJ2-5; 7 nucleotides align to TRBD1. Germline values: CDR1 KGHSH, CDR2 LQKENI. This CDR3 has 15 residues. V was clipped by 2 bases and J by 3 bases; unmatched bases: 6. As DNA, the CDR3 is TGTGCCAGCTCACCATTCGGGACAGTAAAAGAGACCCAGTACTTC. Translation gives CASSPFGTVKETQYF.

This sequence joins TRBV4-2 and TRBJ2-1; possible D gene TRBD2, 6 bases. With 1 base removed from V and 10 bases from J, the gap between germline ends came to 8 bases. Germline V gene data show CDR1 as LGHNA and CDR2 as YNFKEQ. The CDR3 has 12 amino acids. CDR3 residues: CASSQGGTEQFF. The CDR3 region has the DNA TGTGCCAGCAGCCAAGGCGGGACCGAGCAGTTCTTC.

This chain joins TRBV2 and TRBJ2-2; the D is unclear. This CDR3 has 13 residues. The V end was cut by 5 bases, the J end by 6 bases, with 10 bases between. Germline values: CDR1 SNHLY, CDR2 FYNNEI. The CDR3 reads CASSIEGAGELFF. The DNA for the CDR3 is TGTGCCAGCAGTATAGAAGGCGCCGGGGAGCTGTTTTTT.

The chain couples TRBV2 to TRBJ2-2, with no clear D. The germline gives CDR1 SNHLY, CDR2 FYNNEI. V shed 7 bases and J shed 7 bases, with 10 bases lying between them. This CDR3 comprises 12 residues. CDR3 DNA sequence: TGTGCCAGCACCCAAGGCGGCGGGGAGCTGTTTTTT. It codes for CASTQGGGELFF.

This clone came up a few times. This sequence joins TRBV2 and TRBJ1-1; D is undetermined. Germline CDR1 SNHLY, CDR2 FYNNEI. V lost 6 bases and J lost 2, with 10 bases in between. The CDR3 is made up of 13 amino acids. CDR3 nucleotide sequence: TGTGCCAGCAGGAAAGGGCCTAACACTGAAGCTTTCTTT. It translates to CASRKGPNTEAFF.

J is TRBJ2-2 and V is TRBV5-4; 7 bases are shared with TRBD1. Germline V CDR1 and CDR2: SGHNT, YYREEE (reference sequence). The ends lost 10 bases at V and 6 bases at J; junction bases unmatched: 9. The CDR3 is made up of 13 amino acids. CDR3 sequence reads: CASQNRGAGELFF. The CDR3 coding sequence is TGTGCCTCCCAGAACAGGGGCGCCGGGGAGCTGTTTTTT.

The V call is TRBV6-1, the J call TRBJ2-5; D is ambiguous. Trimming cost V 5 bases and J 2 bases, with 12 bases left between them. This CDR3 region has 14 residues. Germline V gene sequence: CDR1 MNHNS, CDR2 SASEGT. In DNA, the CDR3 is TGTGCCAGCAGTAGGAGAGCAACACAAGAGACCCAGTACTTC. As protein: CASSRRATQETQYF.

The table lists this clone with a count of one. This chain connects TRBV7-2 to TRBJ2-2; D is ambiguous. The CDR3 is 16 residues long. Trimming shortened V by 0 bases and J by 2 bases, and 10 bases separated the two germline ends. Germline lookup yields CDR1 SGHTA and CDR2 FQGNSA. The CDR3 reads CASSLALRINTGELFF. CDR3 nucleotide sequence: TGTGCCAGCAGCTTAGCGCTACGTATAAACACCGGGGAGCTGTTTTTT. The full variable domain, in which reference TRBV7-2 and TRBJ2-2 provide the parts outside the CDR3, is GAGVSQSPSNKVTEKGKDVELRCDPISGHTALYWYRQSLGQGLEFLIYFQGNSAPDKSGLPSDRFSAERTGGSVSTLTIQRTQQEDSAVYLCASSLALRINTGELFFGEGSRLTVL.

This clone was observed a handful of times. The chain joins TRBV7-2 to TRBJ2-3; TRBD2 matches at 10 bases. The junction had 7 bases not matched to a gene; V was cut back by 5 bases and J by 2 bases. The CDR3 sequence is 16 residues long. Germline V gene lookup returns CDR1 SGHTA and CDR2 FQGNSA. The CDR3 region is CASSSRLAGFTDTQYF. The CDR3 region has the DNA TGTGCCAGCAGCAGTCGACTAGCGGGTTTCACAGATACGCAGTATTTT.

The chain uses TRBV18 and TRBJ2-5; D is ambiguous. V shed 5 bases and J shed 5 bases, with 12 bases lying between them. The CDR3 loop spans 13 amino acids. The germline CDR1 and CDR2 sequences are KGHSH and LQKENI. The CDR3 protein is CASSLTEWETQYF. CDR3 sequence (DNA): TGTGCCAGCTCATTGACCGAGTGGGAGACCCAGTACTTC.

The chain joins TRBV6-5 to TRBJ2-1, with D possibly being TRBD1 (6 bases). V lost 5 bases and J 4 bases, leaving 12 bases between the germline ends. CDR1 MNHEY and CDR2 SVGAGI come from the germline V gene. The CDR3 is 14 residues long. The CDR3 region is CASSNPTGYNEQFF. CDR3 nucleotides: TGTGCCAGCAGTAACCCTACAGGGTACAATGAGCAGTTCTTC.

This chain links TRBV2 with TRBJ2-1, with 9 positions matching TRBD2. The V segment lost 4 bases and the J segment 8 bases; nucleotides outside the gene matches: 9. Germline V lookup: CDR1 SNHLY, CDR2 FYNNEI. This CDR3 is built from 15 residues. The CDR3 region is CASSVRGRALDEQFF. Written as DNA, the CDR3 is TGTGCCAGCAGTGTACGCGGGAGGGCCTTGGATGAGCAGTTCTTC.

The rearrangement links TRBV2 to TRBJ2-3; D may be TRBD2 (5 bases). V lost 10 bases, J lost 0 bases, and 14 bases lay in between. Germline CDR1 SNHLY, CDR2 FYNNEI. The CDR3 has 14 amino acids. Written as DNA, the CDR3 is TGTGCCACAGCCTCGGGATCTAGCACAGATACGCAGTATTTT. Residues: CATASGSSTDTQYF.

The rearrangement uses TRBV4-1 and TRBJ2-2; either TRBD1 or TRBD2 may supply D (5 bases each). Trimming pared 4 bases from V and 7 bases from J, leaving 13 bases between. The CDR3 is made up of 14 amino acids. Per the germline V gene, CDR1 is MGHRA and CDR2 is YSYEKL. The CDR3: CASSPQGVNGELFF. The CDR3 nucleotides are TGCGCCAGCAGCCCCCAGGGAGTTAACGGGGAGCTGTTTTTT.

This clone was seen once. The chain links TRBV28 to TRBJ2-2; TRBD2 aligns across 8 bases. The CDR3 loop spans 16 amino acids. The germline gives CDR1 MDHEN, CDR2 SYDVKM. V shed 3 bases and J 3 bases; nucleotides not matched to a gene: 6. The CDR3 is CASSLISSGYTGELFF. DNA of the CDR3: TGTGCCAGCAGTTTGATCTCTAGCGGGTACACCGGGGAGCTGTTTTTT.

This clone has more than one count but fewer than ten. This chain joins TRBV5-5 and TRBJ2-6, with D possibly being TRBD2 (5 bases). The V gene's germline CDR1 is SGHKS and CDR2 YYEKEE (reference sequence). This CDR3 comprises 15 residues. Deletions cut 4 bases from V and 2 bases from J, with 10 bases between. The CDR3 DNA reads TGTGCCAGCAGCACCGGGAATACTGGGGCCAACGTCCTGACTTTC. This sequence encodes CASSTGNTGANVLTF.

CDR3 loop: CASSKQAGTGIVTGELFF. CDR3 in DNA: TGTGCCAGCAGCAAACAGGCCGGGACAGGGATAGTAACCGGGGAGCTGTTTTTT. V and J are TRBV7-9 and TRBJ2-2; 9 positions match TRBD1. CDR1 and CDR2 from the germline V gene are SEHNR and FQNEAQ (reference sequence). The CDR3 is 18 residues long. After removal of 5 bases from V and 5 bases from J, the junction contained 15 bases not matched to a gene.

The gene calls are TRBV7-9 and TRBJ1-1; D is unresolved. The CDR3 is made up of 11 amino acids. The germline V gene encodes CDR1 SEHNR and CDR2 FQNEAQ (reference sequence). Between the trimmed V and J ends, which lost 4 bases and 5 bases, there was a span of 5 bases. CDR3 coding DNA: TGTGCCAGCAGCTCCAGAACTGAAGCTTTCTTT. It codes for CASSSRTEAFF. Full variable domain (missing parts from reference TRBV7-9 and TRBJ1-1): DTGVSQNPRHKITKRGQNVTFRCDPISEHNRLYWYRQTLGQGPEFLTYFQNEAQLEKSRLLSDRFSAERPKGSFSTLEIQRTEQGDSAMYLCASSSRTEAFFGQGTRLTVV.

This clone appeared a few times. The chain combines TRBV5-1 with TRBJ2-3; no reliable D call. This CDR3 comprises 15 residues. CDR1 SGHRS and CDR2 YFSETQ come from the germline V gene. Trimming shortened V by 4 bases and J by 0 bases, and 12 bases separated the two germline ends. The CDR3 DNA is TGCGCCAGCAGCGCAGCCGGATCTAGCACAGATACGCAGTATTTT. Its translation is CASSAAGSSTDTQYF.

The J gene is TRBJ2-7, the V gene TRBV28; D call uncertain. Germline V gives CDR1 MDHEN, CDR2 SYDVKM. CDR3 size: 12 residues. V was pared by 9 bases and J by 0 bases, with 9 bases between. CDR3 in amino acids: CASRLSSYEQYF. The CDR3 DNA reads as TGTGCCAGTAGACTCTCCTCCTACGAGCAGTACTTC.

There are a few counts of this clone. J is TRBJ2-1 and V is TRBV28, with a weak D call TRBD2 (5 bases). V lost 2 bases and J 0 bases, leaving 8 bases between the germline ends. Per germline, CDR1 MDHEN and CDR2 SYDVKM. CDR3 length: 15 amino acids. CDR3 amino acids: CASSLLGLSYNEQFF. For the CDR3, the DNA is TGTGCCAGCAGTTTACTAGGACTCTCCTACAATGAGCAGTTCTTC.

On this clone itself: The sample contains more than one DNA sequence encoding this CDR3. The V call is TRBV18, the J call TRBJ2-3; D is ambiguous. This CDR3 spans 12 amino acids. The germline gives CDR1 KGHSH, CDR2 LQKENI. V was cut by 3 bases and J by 3 bases, with 4 bases left in between. The CDR3 region is CASSPATDTQYF. In DNA form, the CDR3 reads TGTGCCAGCTCACCCGCGACAGATACGCAGTATTTT.

This clone came up once. V and J are TRBV7-3 and TRBJ1-1; D not certain. CDR1 SGHTA and CDR2 FQGTGA come from the germline V gene. V lost 4 bases and J 10 bases, leaving 16 bases between the germline ends. The length of the CDR3 is 13 residues. CDR3 amino acids: CASSSNPGSRAFF. The CDR3 DNA reads TGTGCCAGCAGCTCCAACCCGGGGTCGAGAGCTTTCTTT.

Ten or more counts support this clone. This chain uses TRBV28 with TRBJ2-4; 10 positions match TRBD1. This CDR3 is 14 amino acids long. Germline-derived CDR1 and CDR2 are MDHEN and SYDVKM. The V segment lost 6 bases and the J segment 13 bases; nucleotides outside the gene matches: 12. CDR3 region: CASRTPGQGQRQYF. In DNA, the CDR3 is TGTGCCAGCAGGACACCGGGACAGGGGCAAAGACAGTACTTC. The variable domain in full, with the rest retrieved from reference TRBV28 and TRBJ2-4, is DVKVTQSSRYLVKRTGEKVFLECVQDMDHENMFWYRQDPGLGLRLIYFSYDVKMKEKGDIPEGYSVSREKKERFSLILESASTNQTSMYLCASRTPGQGQRQYFGAGTRLSVL.

The sample holds a few counts of this clone. The rearrangement joins TRBV10-3 to TRBJ2-3; perhaps TRBD2 as D (5 bases). With 8 bases removed from V and 0 bases from J, the gap between germline ends came to 9 bases. Germline CDR1 ENHRY, CDR2 SYGVKD. This CDR3 has 13 amino acids. CDR3 in amino acids: CAIGWRSTDTQYF. CDR3 DNA sequence: TGTGCCATCGGCTGGAGGAGCACAGATACGCAGTATTTT.

The V and J genes are TRBV4-3 and TRBJ2-3; 7 nucleotides agree with TRBD2. The V and J ends lost 0 bases and 6 bases, in that order; junction bases with no gene match: 6. From germline, CDR1 is LGHNA and CDR2 YSLEER. CDR3 length: 15 amino acids. As DNA, the CDR3 is TGCGCCAGCAGCCAAGACCAGGGAGGGTTGGATACGCAGTATTTT. This translates into CASSQDQGGLDTQYF.

The chain combines TRBV10-3 with TRBJ2-7; the D call may be TRBD1 or TRBD2 (6 bases each). The CDR3 runs 14 residues. Germline V gene lookup returns CDR1 ENHRY and CDR2 SYGVKD. Trimming stripped 8 bases from V and 6 bases from J, with 20 bases between. The CDR3 protein is CAISQGRGGTEQYF. For the CDR3, the DNA is TGTGCCATCTCACAGGGCCGCGGAGGGACCGAGCAGTACTTC.

The chain combines TRBV5-4 with TRBJ1-4; D is possibly TRBD1 (6 bases). V was pared by 5 bases and J by 7 bases, with 18 bases between. CDR3 length: 15 amino acids. Per the germline V gene, CDR1 is SGHNT and CDR2 is YYREEE (reference sequence). CDR3 sequence reads: CASRRAQGLSEKLFF. The CDR3 bases are TGTGCCAGCAGGCGTGCGCAGGGGCTAAGTGAAAAACTGTTTTTT.

The chain employs TRBV28 and TRBJ2-7; 9 nucleotides match TRBD2. The CDR3 extends over 13 amino acids. Germline CDR1 reads MDHEN; CDR2 reads SYDVKM. CDR3 in DNA: TGTGCTACCGGACTAGCGTTTATCTACGAGCAGTACTTC. Amino acid sequence: CATGLAFIYEQYF.